These 5 T cell receptor beta chains originate from one sample sequenced in a study of T cells in Graves' hyperthyroidism and ophthalmopathy. Amplification yielded TCR beta CDR3 regions, with RNA transcripts as the source. Researchers ran a first-round RT-PCR on the TCR CDR3 using the HTBI primer set. A single record per CDR3 protein comes from TCRdb applying MiXCR to the multiplex PCR reads. This sample has over 200,000 distinct CDR3 sequences; over 15% occur once, and the top ten carry approximately 50%. Sequenced input: blood. These receptors originate from a man aged 45-65 years with Graves' hyperthyroidism.

This clonotype was picked up many times. The V call is TRBV19, the J call TRBJ1-1; D gene unclear. From germline, CDR1 is LNHDA and CDR2 SQIVND (reference sequence). CDR3 size: 14 residues. V lost 5 bases, J lost 0 bases, and 10 bases lay in between. The DNA for the CDR3 is TGTGCCAGTAGTGGTTACGGAGTGAACACTGAAGCTTTCTTT. Its translation is CASSGYGVNTEAFF.

This clonotype was observed a handful of times. The V gene is TRBV5-1, the J gene TRBJ2-7; D gene unclear. The length of the CDR3 is 13 residues. Germline V gene lookup returns CDR1 SGHRS and CDR2 YFSETQ. Trimming stripped 4 bases from V and 2 bases from J, with 10 bases between. CDR3 sequence: CASSRDTAYEQYF. DNA of the CDR3: TGCGCCAGCAGCAGAGACACAGCCTACGAGCAGTACTTC.

This clonotype has just a few counts. The CDR3 protein is CASSVAGSGQPQHF. DNA of the CDR3: TGTGCCAGCAGCGTAGCCGGTTCGGGTCAGCCCCAGCATTTT. V and J are TRBV9 and TRBJ1-5, with D unclear. The ends were cut back, 0 bases at V and 6 bases at J, with 10 bases in the middle. The CDR3 is 14 residues long. CDR1 and CDR2 (germline): SGDLS, YYNGEE.

CDR3: CASKRGANTEAFF. CDR3 in DNA: TGTGCCAGTAAAAGGGGTGCTAACACTGAAGCTTTCTTT. The rearrangement uses TRBV19 and TRBJ1-1, with D possibly TRBD1 on 5 matching bases. From germline, CDR1 is LNHDA and CDR2 SQIVND (reference sequence). V lost 7 bases, J lost 2 bases, and 11 bases lay in between. The CDR3 has 13 residues. Supplemented by reference TRBV19 and TRBJ1-1, the full variable domain reads DGGITQSPKYLFRKEGQNVTLSCEQNLNHDAMYWYRQDPGQGLRLIYYSQIVNDFQKGDIAEGYSVSREKKESFPLTVTSAQKNPTAFYLCASKRGANTEAFFGQGTRLTVV.

The CDR3 spells CASSILASGAPYEQYF. The CDR3 DNA sequence: TGTGCCAGTAGTATTCTGGCTAGCGGAGCCCCTTACGAGCAGTACTTC. The rearrangement uses TRBV19 and TRBJ2-7; 7 bases line up with TRBD2. This CDR3 has 16 amino acids. CDR1 and CDR2 (germline): LNHDA, SQIVND (reference sequence). The junction had 12 bases not matched to a gene; V was cut back by 3 bases and J by 4 bases.